This is a list of T cell receptor beta chains from one sample in a study of shared clonotypes between healthy human individuals. Only in-frame clones appear in the TCRdb table, and some are missing; sequencing was by immunoSEQ multiplex PCR. The data show millions of clones, about 95% seen once. Sequencing used naive CD8+ T cells sorted from blood. These TCRs come from a man aged 18 to 29 in good health. Both conserved end residues are part of each CDR3. A D gene is named only where the DNA matches it firmly. A row's size may be missing; if present it is once, few, many or a size class.

CDR3nt: TGTGCCAGCAGCTTAGTTCCGGGCTGGGGGAACACAGATACGCAGTATTTT; CDR3aa: CASSLVPGWGNTDTQYF; v_gene: TRBV11-2; abundance: NA; j_gene: TRBJ2-3; d_gene: NA; len: 17
CDR3nt: TGTGCCAGCAGCAGCGGGAGGGCGATGGTAGAGACCCAGTACTTC; CDR3aa: CASSSGRAMVETQYF; v_gene: TRBV28; abundance: NA; j_gene: TRBJ2-5; d_gene: TRBD2; len: 15
CDR3nt: TGCAGCGTTTCAACCGGAGTCGAAGCTTTCTTT; CDR3aa: CSVSTGVEAFF; v_gene: TRBV29-1; abundance: few; j_gene: TRBJ1-1; d_gene: NA; len: 11
CDR3nt: TGTGCCAGCAGCTTCGGGACGAAAGAGCAGTACTTC; CDR3aa: CASSFGTKEQYF; v_gene: TRBV7-9; abundance: NA; j_gene: TRBJ2-7; d_gene: NA; len: 12
CDR3nt: TGTGCCAGCAGCTTAGGAGGGTTGCAGCCCCAGCATTTT; CDR3aa: CASSLGGLQPQHF; v_gene: TRBV11-2; abundance: NA; j_gene: TRBJ1-5; d_gene: NA; len: 13
CDR3nt: TGCAGCGCCGAGCCGTGGGGCGGCTATGGCTACACCTTC; CDR3aa: CSAEPWGGYGYTF; v_gene: TRBV29-1; abundance: NA; j_gene: TRBJ1-2; d_gene: NA; len: 13
CDR3nt: TGTGCCTGGAGTGTGACCCGGGAAAAACTGTTTTTC; CDR3aa: CAWSVTREKLFF; v_gene: TRBV30; abundance: few; j_gene: TRBJ1-4; d_gene: NA; len: 12
CDR3nt: TGTGCCAGCAGCTTCTCCTACGAGCAGTACTTC; CDR3aa: CASSFSYEQYF; v_gene: TRBV7-2; abundance: few; j_gene: TRBJ2-7; d_gene: NA; len: 11
CDR3nt: TGTGCCAGCAGTTTAGGGTCCACAGATACGCAGTATTTT; CDR3aa: CASSLGSTDTQYF; v_gene: TRBV27; abundance: NA; j_gene: TRBJ2-3; d_gene: NA; len: 13
CDR3nt: TGTGCCAGCAGCCTCGGGACAGGGGGAACTAATGAAAAACTGTTTTTT; CDR3aa: CASSLGTGGTNEKLFF; v_gene: TRBV11-2; abundance: once; j_gene: TRBJ1-4; d_gene: TRBD1; len: 16
CDR3nt: TGCGCCAGCAGCTTGGCGGGGACGACCTACGAGCAGTACTTC; CDR3aa: CASSLAGTTYEQYF; v_gene: TRBV5-1; abundance: NA; j_gene: TRBJ2-7; d_gene: NA; len: 14
CDR3nt: TGTGCCAGCAGCTCCCCCCGGAAGGGCAATGAGCAGTTCTTC; CDR3aa: CASSSPRKGNEQFF; v_gene: TRBV11-2; abundance: once; j_gene: TRBJ2-1; d_gene: NA; len: 14
CDR3nt: TGCGCCAGCAGCCAAGATGACGGCTCTGGGGCCAACGTCCTGACTTTC; CDR3aa: CASSQDDGSGANVLTF; v_gene: TRBV4-1; abundance: NA; j_gene: TRBJ2-6; d_gene: NA; len: 16
CDR3nt: TGCGCCAGCAGCCAAGATCTAGCGGGGGTTTACAATGAGCAGTTCTTC; CDR3aa: CASSQDLAGVYNEQFF; v_gene: TRBV4-1; abundance: NA; j_gene: TRBJ2-1; d_gene: TRBD2; len: 16
CDR3nt: TGTGCCAGCAGCTTAGTACCCGCCAGATACAATGAGCAGTTCTTC; CDR3aa: CASSLVPARYNEQFF; v_gene: TRBV7-9; abundance: few; j_gene: TRBJ2-1; d_gene: NA; len: 15
CDR3nt: TGTGCCAGCAGTCACCCCACCGGGGAGCTGTTTTTT; CDR3aa: CASSHPTGELFF; v_gene: TRBV28; abundance: NA; j_gene: TRBJ2-2; d_gene: NA; len: 12
CDR3nt: TGCGCCAGCAGCGAAGGAGGAGGTGAGACCCAGTACTTC; CDR3aa: CASSEGGGETQYF; v_gene: TRBV4-3; abundance: NA; j_gene: TRBJ2-5; d_gene: NA; len: 13
CDR3nt: TGCGCCAGCAGCCAAGAAGGGGGCAGGGTGGGCACTGAAGCTTTCTTT; CDR3aa: CASSQEGGRVGTEAFF; v_gene: TRBV4-1; abundance: NA; j_gene: TRBJ1-1; d_gene: TRBD1; len: 16
CDR3nt: TGTGCCAGCAGCTCACCTTTGGAAACCGGCGCTGAAGCTTTCTTT; CDR3aa: CASSSPLETGAEAFF; v_gene: TRBV7-9; abundance: NA; j_gene: TRBJ1-1; d_gene: NA; len: 15
CDR3nt: TGCAGCGTTGAAGGAAGACTAGCGGGAGATTCAGATACGCAGTATTTT; CDR3aa: CSVEGRLAGDSDTQYF; v_gene: TRBV29-1; abundance: NA; j_gene: TRBJ2-3; d_gene: TRBD2; len: 16
CDR3nt: TGTGCCAGCAGCTCCAGCGGGGGGACCTACAATGAGCAGTTCTTC; CDR3aa: CASSSSGGTYNEQFF; v_gene: TRBV2; abundance: NA; j_gene: TRBJ2-1; d_gene: TRBD2; len: 15
CDR3nt: TGCGCCAGCAGTCAAAGTTCCTATGGCTACACCTTC; CDR3aa: CASSQSSYGYTF; v_gene: TRBV4-3; abundance: NA; j_gene: TRBJ1-2; d_gene: NA; len: 12
CDR3nt: TGCAGCGTTGAAGATCAGACGGCAGTGTCGCACACTGAAGCTTTCTTT; CDR3aa: CSVEDQTAVSHTEAFF; v_gene: TRBV29-1; abundance: NA; j_gene: TRBJ1-1; d_gene: NA; len: 16
CDR3nt: TGCGCCAGCAGCCCACGAGGGGTTCCTTCCACAGATACGCAGTATTTT; CDR3aa: CASSPRGVPSTDTQYF; v_gene: TRBV5-1; abundance: NA; j_gene: TRBJ2-3; d_gene: NA; len: 16
CDR3nt: TGTGCCAGCAGCCAAGACAATCAGGGGTACAATGAGCAGTTCTTC; CDR3aa: CASSQDNQGYNEQFF; v_gene: TRBV14; abundance: NA; j_gene: TRBJ2-1; d_gene: NA; len: 15
CDR3nt: TGTGCCACCAGCCCTCGACAGGGGAACTATGGCTACACCTTC; CDR3aa: CATSPRQGNYGYTF; v_gene: TRBV15; abundance: NA; j_gene: TRBJ1-2; d_gene: TRBD1; len: 14
CDR3nt: TGTGCCATCTGCGGACTAGCGGGCCCCGGCAATGAGCAGTTCTTC; CDR3aa: CAICGLAGPGNEQFF; v_gene: TRBV10-3; abundance: NA; j_gene: TRBJ2-1; d_gene: TRBD2; len: 15
CDR3nt: TGTGCCAGCTGGAGTGGCAGGGCCTACGAGCAGTACTTC; CDR3aa: CASWSGRAYEQYF; v_gene: TRBV6-1; abundance: NA; j_gene: TRBJ2-7; d_gene: NA; len: 13
CDR3nt: TGCGCCAGCAGCCACCCCACGGAAGTGCGCACTGAAGCTTTCTTT; CDR3aa: CASSHPTEVRTEAFF; v_gene: TRBV4-1; abundance: NA; j_gene: TRBJ1-1; d_gene: NA; len: 15
CDR3nt: TGTGCCTGGAGTGTATGGCGGGGGGCGGACACTGAAGCTTTCTTT; CDR3aa: CAWSVWRGADTEAFF; v_gene: TRBV30; abundance: few; j_gene: TRBJ1-1; d_gene: NA; len: 15
CDR3nt: TGCGCCAGCAGCTTGGTGCCGGAAGGGGCGGGCTACGAGCAGTACTTC; CDR3aa: CASSLVPEGAGYEQYF; v_gene: TRBV5-1; abundance: once; j_gene: TRBJ2-7; d_gene: NA; len: 16
CDR3nt: TGTGCCAGTAGTATAAGATCGGAAGTGGGGGGGACCTCCTACAATGAGCAGTTCTTC; CDR3aa: CASSIRSEVGGTSYNEQFF; v_gene: TRBV19; abundance: NA; j_gene: TRBJ2-1; d_gene: TRBD2; len: 19
CDR3nt: TGTGCCAGCAGGCGCGAGGGGGCCGAGGAAGAAAAACTGTTTTTT; CDR3aa: CASRREGAEEEKLFF; v_gene: TRBV6-5; abundance: NA; j_gene: TRBJ1-4; d_gene: TRBD1; len: 15
CDR3nt: TGTGCCAGCAGCTTAGTAGCTTCCTACGAGCAGTACTTC; CDR3aa: CASSLVASYEQYF; v_gene: TRBV7-6; abundance: NA; j_gene: TRBJ2-7; d_gene: NA; len: 13
CDR3nt: TGTGCCAGCAGAGACTTCTTGGGACAGGGTTACGCAGATACGCAGTATTTT; CDR3aa: CASRDFLGQGYADTQYF; v_gene: TRBV2; abundance: once; j_gene: TRBJ2-3; d_gene: TRBD1; len: 17
CDR3nt: TGTGCCAGCAGCTTGGTTCCGGGGAACACTGAAGCTTTCTTT; CDR3aa: CASSLVPGNTEAFF; v_gene: TRBV5-4; abundance: NA; j_gene: TRBJ1-1; d_gene: NA; len: 14
CDR3nt: TGTGCCAGCAGTGTGTTTCCTGAAGCTTTCTTT; CDR3aa: CASSVFPEAFF; v_gene: TRBV6-1; abundance: NA; j_gene: TRBJ1-1; d_gene: NA; len: 11
CDR3nt: TGTGCCACCTCCCCGGGACTAGATGTAGATGAGCAGTTCTTC; CDR3aa: CATSPGLDVDEQFF; v_gene: TRBV28; abundance: NA; j_gene: TRBJ2-1; d_gene: TRBD2; len: 14
CDR3nt: TGTGCCAGCAAAGAGGGCCCTCTTTACAATGAGCAGTTCTTC; CDR3aa: CASKEGPLYNEQFF; v_gene: TRBV2; abundance: NA; j_gene: TRBJ2-1; d_gene: NA; len: 14
CDR3nt: TGCGCCAGCAGCCAAGAAGGACAGGGCGGCAATCAGCCCCAGCATTTT; CDR3aa: CASSQEGQGGNQPQHF; v_gene: TRBV4-1; abundance: NA; j_gene: TRBJ1-5; d_gene: TRBD1; len: 16
CDR3nt: TGTGCCAGTTCACCGGGACAGTCCTACGAGCAGTACTTC; CDR3aa: CASSPGQSYEQYF; v_gene: TRBV18; abundance: NA; j_gene: TRBJ2-7; d_gene: TRBD1; len: 13
CDR3nt: TGTGCCTGGCCAAGGCCCGGGACAGATTCCTACGAGCAGTACTTC; CDR3aa: CAWPRPGTDSYEQYF; v_gene: TRBV30; abundance: NA; j_gene: TRBJ2-7; d_gene: TRBD1; len: 15
CDR3nt: TGTGCCAGCAGCTGGGGACTAGTGGGGGAGCTGTTTTTT; CDR3aa: CASSWGLVGELFF; v_gene: TRBV5-4; abundance: NA; j_gene: TRBJ2-2; d_gene: TRBD2; len: 13
CDR3nt: TGCGCCAGCAGCTTTCGACAGGGAAGCACCGGGGAGCTGTTTTTT; CDR3aa: CASSFRQGSTGELFF; v_gene: TRBV4-1; abundance: few; j_gene: TRBJ2-2; d_gene: TRBD1; len: 15
CDR3nt: TGTGCCAGCAGCTCGCGACTAGCGCCGTACAATGAGCAGTTCTTC; CDR3aa: CASSSRLAPYNEQFF; v_gene: TRBV11-2; abundance: NA; j_gene: TRBJ2-1; d_gene: TRBD2; len: 15